This T cell receptor beta chain was obtained from a study of T-cell reconstitution after alpha-beta-depleted transplantation in children. In the case of this clonotype: Its antigen is not identified.

The CDR3 is made up of 13 amino acids. The V gene lost 3 bases and the J gene lost 5 bases, with 10 bases spanning the gap. CDR1 and CDR2 (germline): LGHNA, YSLEER. Unique molecular identifiers were used to barcode this TCRbeta library. TCRdb called the PCR reads again in MiXCR, with one record for every CDR3 protein. This sample carries 80,000 or so distinct CDR3 sequences, over 12% of them seen once, and the ten largest clones take around a quarter. General study results and limits: Approximately two months post-transplant, alpha-beta T cells reportedly originated from several hundred expanded graft clones. It was newly produced T cells that mostly accounted for T-cell counts and diversity one year after transplant.

The sequence was obtained from a male patient between 2 and 9 years old who had a stem cell transplant for acute lymphoblastic leukemia, so the T cells may come from the graft donor. The V call is TRBV4-3, the J call TRBJ1-1; D is ambiguous. Material: PBMCs, mostly from graft donor cells, obtained 180 days after TCRalphabeta/CD19-depleted stem cell transplant. The CDR3 sequence: CASSHRPGTEAFF. The CDR3 region has the DNA TGCGCCAGCAGCCATCGCCCCGGGACTGAAGCTTTCTTT.